The entry below describes one T cell receptor beta chain. The target of this receptor is not known. Base qualities are not recorded, but no much larger clone differs from it by a single base. The data are from a study of OX40 agonist ivuxolimab in advanced cancers. Broadly, across the study: Ivuxolimab, which targeted the costimulatory receptor OX40 (CD134), was an agonistic, fully human IgG2 monoclonal antibody. The paper covers the monotherapy dose-escalation part of the phase I ivuxolimab trial, which included N of about 50 patients. Of the 50 to 55 dose-escalation patients, hepatocellular carcinoma was present in approximately 20, melanoma in roughly 15, renal cell carcinoma in 9 and head and neck cancer in 9. Prior anti-PD-1, anti-PD-L1 or anti-CTLA-4 therapy was permitted, and checkpoint inhibitors had been received by 30% to 40% of dose-escalation patients. Intravenous ivuxolimab was administered to patients every 2 weeks at six dose levels: 0.01, 0.1, 0.3, 1.5, 3 and 10 mg/kg. Partial responses were achieved by three dose-escalation patients, of whom one had hepatocellular carcinoma and two had cutaneous melanoma. In the dose-escalation cohort, around four fifths of patients were male, and the mean age was approximately 60 years, with a range of about 20 to 79. The point of sequencing TCRbeta in the periphery was to test whether ivuxolimab changed TCR sequence diversity and drove clonal T-cell expansion.

Sequences SGHAT (CDR1) and FQNNGV (CDR2) are obtained from the germline V gene. Compared with germline, V lacks 4 bases and J lacks 6 bases; bases without a gene match: 8. The CDR3 contains 14 residues, cysteine and phenylalanine counted. Only CDR3 DNA remains: 42 bases, in frame from the first base. Genomic DNA was isolated from the sorted cells so that the TCRbeta CDR3 region could be sequenced. The immunoSEQ Assay was used to sequence the TCRbeta CDR3 regions. In its TCRdb copy, this immuneACCESS table keeps in-frame sequences only and misses some clones. Where compared with another copy, unresolved V genes explain less than half of these, and the others have no known cause. The sample table holds about 93,000 clones, of which roughly 92% were seen once. Clones ranked in the top ten supply over 2.5% of the sample. Patients with a history of autoimmune disease or receiving systemic immunosuppression were excluded from the trial. Peripheral blood for TCR sequencing was drawn from every dose cohort at baseline, at cycle 4 day 1 and at cycle 7 day 1. The samples were taken from a phase I, first-in-human, multicenter, open-label dose-escalation trial of ivuxolimab. Adults with locally advanced or metastatic melanoma, renal cell, hepatocellular, or head and neck squamous cell carcinoma were enrolled in the trial. Before TCR sequencing, CD4+ and CD8+ T cells were separately sorted from peripheral blood.

Results the study describes overall, beyond this receptor: Low levels of normalized T-cell clonal expansion were also seen in some patients who did not respond. After ivuxolimab, CD8+ T cells had more expanded clones than CD4+ T cells on average. At doses from 0.1 to 3.0 mg/kg, clonal expansion was seen in both CD4+ and CD8+ blood T cells between baseline and week 6. Antigen specificity was not determined for the clonally expanded peripheral T cells. In the 0.1-3.0 mg/kg groups, partial responders were among the patients with the lowest normalized peripheral clonal expansion, particularly in CD8+ T cells.

The receptor was derived from an adult with an advanced solid tumor such as melanoma, head and neck, liver or kidney cancer. The chain employs TRBV11-2 and TRBJ1-2; 7 junctional bases match TRBD1. Sample: CD4+ or CD8+ T cells sorted from blood, taken in a trial of the OX40 agonist ivuxolimab. The CDR3 sequence is CASSSAYRGDGYTF. The DNA is TGTGCCAGCAGCTCAGCCTACAGGGGTGATGGCTACACCTTC.